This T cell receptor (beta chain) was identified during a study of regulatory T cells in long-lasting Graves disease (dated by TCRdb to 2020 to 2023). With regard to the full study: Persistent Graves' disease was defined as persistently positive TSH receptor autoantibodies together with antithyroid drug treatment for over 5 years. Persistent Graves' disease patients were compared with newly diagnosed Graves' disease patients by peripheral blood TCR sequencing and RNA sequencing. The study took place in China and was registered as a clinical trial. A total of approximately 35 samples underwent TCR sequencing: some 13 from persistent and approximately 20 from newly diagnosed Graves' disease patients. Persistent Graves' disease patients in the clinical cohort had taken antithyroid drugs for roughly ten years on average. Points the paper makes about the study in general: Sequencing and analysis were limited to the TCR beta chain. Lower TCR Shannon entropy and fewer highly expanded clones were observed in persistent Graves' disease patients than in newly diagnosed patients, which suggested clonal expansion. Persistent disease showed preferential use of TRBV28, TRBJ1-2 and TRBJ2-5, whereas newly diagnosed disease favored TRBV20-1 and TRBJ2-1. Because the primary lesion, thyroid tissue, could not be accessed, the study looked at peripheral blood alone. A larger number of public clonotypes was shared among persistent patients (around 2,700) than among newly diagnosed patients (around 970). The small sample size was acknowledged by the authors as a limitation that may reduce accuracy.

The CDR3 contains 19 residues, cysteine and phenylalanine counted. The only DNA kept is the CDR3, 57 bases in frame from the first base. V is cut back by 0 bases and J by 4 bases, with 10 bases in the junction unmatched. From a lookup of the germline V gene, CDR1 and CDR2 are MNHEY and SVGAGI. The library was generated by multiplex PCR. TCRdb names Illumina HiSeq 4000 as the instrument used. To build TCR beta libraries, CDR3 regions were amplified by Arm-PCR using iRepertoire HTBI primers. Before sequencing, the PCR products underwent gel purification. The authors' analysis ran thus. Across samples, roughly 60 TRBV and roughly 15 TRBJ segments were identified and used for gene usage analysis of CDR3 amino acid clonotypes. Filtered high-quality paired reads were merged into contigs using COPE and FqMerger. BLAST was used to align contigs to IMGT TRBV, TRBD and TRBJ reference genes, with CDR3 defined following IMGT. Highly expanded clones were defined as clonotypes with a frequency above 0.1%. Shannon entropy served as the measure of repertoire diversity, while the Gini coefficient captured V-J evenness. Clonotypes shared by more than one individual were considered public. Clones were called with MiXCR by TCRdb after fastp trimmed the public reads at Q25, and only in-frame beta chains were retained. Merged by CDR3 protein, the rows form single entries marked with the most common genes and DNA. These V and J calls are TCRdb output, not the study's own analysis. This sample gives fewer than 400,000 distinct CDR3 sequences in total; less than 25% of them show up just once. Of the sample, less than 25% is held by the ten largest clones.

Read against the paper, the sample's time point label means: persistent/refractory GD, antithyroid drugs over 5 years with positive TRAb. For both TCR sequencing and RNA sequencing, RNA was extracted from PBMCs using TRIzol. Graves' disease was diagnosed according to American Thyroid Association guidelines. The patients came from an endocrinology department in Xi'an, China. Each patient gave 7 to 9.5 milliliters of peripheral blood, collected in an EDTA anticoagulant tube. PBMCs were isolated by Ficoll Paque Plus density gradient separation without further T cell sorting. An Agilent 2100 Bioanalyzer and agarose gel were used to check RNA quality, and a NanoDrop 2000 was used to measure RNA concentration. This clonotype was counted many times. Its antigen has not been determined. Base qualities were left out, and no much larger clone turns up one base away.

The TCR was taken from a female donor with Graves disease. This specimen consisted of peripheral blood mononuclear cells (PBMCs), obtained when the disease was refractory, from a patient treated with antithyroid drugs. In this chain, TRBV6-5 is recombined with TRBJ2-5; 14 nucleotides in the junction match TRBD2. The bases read TGTGCCAGCAGTTACTCCCCCCGAGCCGGGACTAGCGGGAGAGAGACCCAGTACTTC. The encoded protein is CASSYSPRAGTSGRETQYF.